The source of this TCR beta chain is a study of control samples from healthy donors and cancer patients. Assay: immunoSEQ multiplex PCR; the TCRdb copy retains only in-frame clones and omits some. There are about 160,000 clones in the sample; 96% occur only once, and 0.85% to 1.3% lies in the top ten. This CDR3 comprises 14 residues. V was pared by 7 bases and J by 6 bases, with 18 bases between. Per germline, CDR1 MNHEY and CDR2 SVGAGI. Material: blood. The chain uses TRBV6-5 and TRBJ1-1; no clear D. The source is a woman in her 30s in good health. CDR3 sequence (DNA): TGTGCCAGCATCCAAAATACCCTCGGGGCTGAAGCTTTCTTT. Its protein product is CASIQNTLGAEAFF.